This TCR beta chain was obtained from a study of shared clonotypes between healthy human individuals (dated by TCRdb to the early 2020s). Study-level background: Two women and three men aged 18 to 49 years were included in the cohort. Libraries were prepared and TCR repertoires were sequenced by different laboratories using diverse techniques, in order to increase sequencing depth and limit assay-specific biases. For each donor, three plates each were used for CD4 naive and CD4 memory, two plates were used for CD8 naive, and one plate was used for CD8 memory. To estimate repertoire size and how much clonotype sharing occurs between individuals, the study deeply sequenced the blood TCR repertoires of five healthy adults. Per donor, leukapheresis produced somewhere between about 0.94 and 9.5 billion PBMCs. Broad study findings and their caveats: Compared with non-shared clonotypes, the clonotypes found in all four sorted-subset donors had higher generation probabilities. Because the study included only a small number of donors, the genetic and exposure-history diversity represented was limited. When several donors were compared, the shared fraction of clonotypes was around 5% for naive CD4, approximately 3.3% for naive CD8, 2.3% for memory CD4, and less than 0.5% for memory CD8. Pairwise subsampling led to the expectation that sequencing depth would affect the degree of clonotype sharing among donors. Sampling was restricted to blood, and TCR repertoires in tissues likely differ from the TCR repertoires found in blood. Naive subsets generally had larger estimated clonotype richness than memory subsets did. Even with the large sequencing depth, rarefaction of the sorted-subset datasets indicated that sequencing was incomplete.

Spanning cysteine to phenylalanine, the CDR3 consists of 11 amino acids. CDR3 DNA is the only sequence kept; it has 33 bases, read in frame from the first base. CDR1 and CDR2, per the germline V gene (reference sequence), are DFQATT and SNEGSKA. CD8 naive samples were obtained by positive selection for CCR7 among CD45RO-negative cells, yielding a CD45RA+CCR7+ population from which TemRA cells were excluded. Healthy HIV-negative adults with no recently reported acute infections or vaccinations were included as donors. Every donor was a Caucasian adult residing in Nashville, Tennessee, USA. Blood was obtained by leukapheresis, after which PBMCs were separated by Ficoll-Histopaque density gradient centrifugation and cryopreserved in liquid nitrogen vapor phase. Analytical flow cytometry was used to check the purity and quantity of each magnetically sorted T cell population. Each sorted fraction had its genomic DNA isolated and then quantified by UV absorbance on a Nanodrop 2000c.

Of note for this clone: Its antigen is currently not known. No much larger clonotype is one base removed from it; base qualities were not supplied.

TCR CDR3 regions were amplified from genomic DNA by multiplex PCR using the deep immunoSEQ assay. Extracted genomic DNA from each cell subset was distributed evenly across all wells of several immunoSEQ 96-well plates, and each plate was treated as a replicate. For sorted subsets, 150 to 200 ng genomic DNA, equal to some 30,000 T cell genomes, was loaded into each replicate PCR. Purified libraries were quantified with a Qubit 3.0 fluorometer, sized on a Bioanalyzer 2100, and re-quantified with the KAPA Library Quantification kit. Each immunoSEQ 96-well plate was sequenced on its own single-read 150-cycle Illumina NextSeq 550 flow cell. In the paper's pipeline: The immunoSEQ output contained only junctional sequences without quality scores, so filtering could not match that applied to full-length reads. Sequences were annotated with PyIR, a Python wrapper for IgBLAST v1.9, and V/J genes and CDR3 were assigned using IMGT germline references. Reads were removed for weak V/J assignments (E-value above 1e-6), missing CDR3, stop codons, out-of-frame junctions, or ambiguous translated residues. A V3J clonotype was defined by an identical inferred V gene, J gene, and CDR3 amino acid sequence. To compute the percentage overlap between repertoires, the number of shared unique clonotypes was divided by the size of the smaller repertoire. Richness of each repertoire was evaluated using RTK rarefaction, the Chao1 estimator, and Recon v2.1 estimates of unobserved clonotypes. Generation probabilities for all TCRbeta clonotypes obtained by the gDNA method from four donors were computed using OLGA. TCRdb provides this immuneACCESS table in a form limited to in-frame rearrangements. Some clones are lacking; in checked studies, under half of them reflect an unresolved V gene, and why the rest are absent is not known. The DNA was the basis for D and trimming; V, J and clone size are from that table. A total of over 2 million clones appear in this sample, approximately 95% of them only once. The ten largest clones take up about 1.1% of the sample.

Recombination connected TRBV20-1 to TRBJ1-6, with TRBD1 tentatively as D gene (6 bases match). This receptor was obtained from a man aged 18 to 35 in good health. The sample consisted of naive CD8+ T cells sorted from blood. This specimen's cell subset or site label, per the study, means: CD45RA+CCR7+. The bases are TGCATCGGGGGACACCGGTCACCCCTCCACTTT. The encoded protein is CIGGHRSPLHF.